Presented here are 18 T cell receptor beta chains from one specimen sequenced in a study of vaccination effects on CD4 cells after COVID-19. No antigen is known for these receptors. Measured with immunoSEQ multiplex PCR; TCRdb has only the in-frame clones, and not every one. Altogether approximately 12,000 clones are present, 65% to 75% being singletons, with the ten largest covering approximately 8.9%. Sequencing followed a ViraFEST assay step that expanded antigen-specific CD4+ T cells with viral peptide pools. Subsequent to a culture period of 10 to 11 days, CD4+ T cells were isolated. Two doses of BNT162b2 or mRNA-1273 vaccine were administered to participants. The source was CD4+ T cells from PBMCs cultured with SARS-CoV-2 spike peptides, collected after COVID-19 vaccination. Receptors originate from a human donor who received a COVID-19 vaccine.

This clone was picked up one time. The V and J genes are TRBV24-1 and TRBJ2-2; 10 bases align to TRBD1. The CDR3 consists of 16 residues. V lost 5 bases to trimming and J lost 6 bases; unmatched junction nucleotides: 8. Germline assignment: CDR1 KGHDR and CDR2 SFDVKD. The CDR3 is CATSVWGTGDAGELFF. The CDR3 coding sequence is TGTGCCACCAGTGTTTGGGGGACAGGGGACGCCGGGGAGCTGTTTTTT.

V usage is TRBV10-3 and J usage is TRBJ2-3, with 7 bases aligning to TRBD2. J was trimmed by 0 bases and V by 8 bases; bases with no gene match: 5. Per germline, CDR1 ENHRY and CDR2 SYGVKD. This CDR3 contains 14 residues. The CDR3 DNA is TGTGCCATCCGCGGACTAGGGAGCACAGATACGCAGTATTTT. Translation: CAIRGLGSTDTQYF.

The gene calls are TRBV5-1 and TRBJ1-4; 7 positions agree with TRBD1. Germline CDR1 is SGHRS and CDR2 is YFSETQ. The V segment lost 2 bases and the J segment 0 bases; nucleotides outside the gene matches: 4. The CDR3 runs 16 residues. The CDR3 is CASSFRGFATNEKLFF. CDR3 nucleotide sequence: TGCGCCAGCAGCTTCAGGGGGTTCGCAACTAATGAAAAACTGTTTTTT.

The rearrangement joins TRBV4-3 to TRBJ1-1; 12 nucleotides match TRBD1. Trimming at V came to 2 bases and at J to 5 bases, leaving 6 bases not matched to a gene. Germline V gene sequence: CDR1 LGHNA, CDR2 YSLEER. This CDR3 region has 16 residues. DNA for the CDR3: TGCGCCAGCAGCCAACCGGGGACAGGGGGCCGGACTGAAGCTTTCTTT. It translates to CASSQPGTGGRTEAFF.

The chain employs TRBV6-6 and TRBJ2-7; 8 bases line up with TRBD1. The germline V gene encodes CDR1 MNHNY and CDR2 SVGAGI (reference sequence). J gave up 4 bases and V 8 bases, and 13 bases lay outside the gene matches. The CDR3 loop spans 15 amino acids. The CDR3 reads CASGVGWGQVYEQYF. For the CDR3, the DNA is TGTGCCAGCGGGGTTGGTTGGGGACAGGTGTACGAGCAGTACTTC.

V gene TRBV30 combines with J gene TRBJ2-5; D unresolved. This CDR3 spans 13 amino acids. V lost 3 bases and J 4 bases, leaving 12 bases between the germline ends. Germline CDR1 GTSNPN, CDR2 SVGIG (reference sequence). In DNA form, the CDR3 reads TGTGCCTGGAGCGACCTCGATCTAGAGACCCAGTACTTC. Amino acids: CAWSDLDLETQYF.

This chain's CDR3 is CASSRGPNTEAFF. The CDR3 bases are TGTGCCAGCAGCAGGGGACCGAACACTGAAGCTTTCTTT. The chain has TRBV7-2 and TRBJ1-1, with a tentative D call TRBD1 (5 bases). The V end was cut by 5 bases, the J end by 1 base, with 8 bases between. The CDR3 extends over 13 amino acids. Germline V gives CDR1 SGHTA, CDR2 FQGNSA. The variable domain in full, with the rest retrieved from reference TRBV7-2 and TRBJ1-1, is GAGVSQSPSNKVTEKGKDVELRCDPISGHTALYWYRQSLGQGLEFLIYFQGNSAPDKSGLPSDRFSAERTGGSVSTLTIQRTQQEDSAVYLCASSRGPNTEAFFGQGTRLTVV.

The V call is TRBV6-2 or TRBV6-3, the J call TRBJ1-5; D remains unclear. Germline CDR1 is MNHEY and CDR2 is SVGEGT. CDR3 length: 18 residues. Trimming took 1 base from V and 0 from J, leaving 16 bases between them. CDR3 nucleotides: TGTGCCAGCAGTTACTGGTCAGGTGGGAGCCATAGCAATCAGCCCCAGCATTTT. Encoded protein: CASSYWSGGSHSNQPQHF.

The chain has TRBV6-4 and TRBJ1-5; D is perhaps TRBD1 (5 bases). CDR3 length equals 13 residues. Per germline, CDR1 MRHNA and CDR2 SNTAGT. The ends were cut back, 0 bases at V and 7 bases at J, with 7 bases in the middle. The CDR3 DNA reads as TGTGCCAGCAGTGACTCGGAGGGGCAGCCCCAGCATTTT. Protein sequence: CASSDSEGQPQHF.

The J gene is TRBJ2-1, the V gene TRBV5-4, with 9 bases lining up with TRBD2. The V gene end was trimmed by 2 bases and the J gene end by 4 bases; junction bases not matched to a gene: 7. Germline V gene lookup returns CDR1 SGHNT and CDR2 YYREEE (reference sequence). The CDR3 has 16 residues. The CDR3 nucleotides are TGTGCCAGCAGCTTAGGCGGGGGGGGCCTGTACAATGAGCAGTTCTTC. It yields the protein CASSLGGGGLYNEQFF.

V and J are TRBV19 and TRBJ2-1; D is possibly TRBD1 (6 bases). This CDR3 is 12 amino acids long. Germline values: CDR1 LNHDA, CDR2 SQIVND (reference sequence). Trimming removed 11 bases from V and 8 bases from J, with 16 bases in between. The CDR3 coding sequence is TGTGCCTCAAGGGACACGGTCTATGAGCAGTTCTTC. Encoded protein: CASRDTVYEQFF.

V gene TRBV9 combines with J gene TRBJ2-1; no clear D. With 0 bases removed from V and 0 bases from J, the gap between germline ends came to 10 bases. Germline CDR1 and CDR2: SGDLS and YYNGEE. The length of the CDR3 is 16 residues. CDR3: CASSVDYLSSYNEQFF. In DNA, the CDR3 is TGTGCCAGCAGCGTAGACTATTTAAGCTCCTACAATGAGCAGTTCTTC. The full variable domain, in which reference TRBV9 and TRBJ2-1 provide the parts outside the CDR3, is DSGVTQTPKHLITATGQRVTLRCSPRSGDLSVYWYQQSLDQGLQFLIQYYNGEERAKGNILERFSAQQFPDLHSELNLSSLELGDSALYFCASSVDYLSSYNEQFFGPGTRLTVL.

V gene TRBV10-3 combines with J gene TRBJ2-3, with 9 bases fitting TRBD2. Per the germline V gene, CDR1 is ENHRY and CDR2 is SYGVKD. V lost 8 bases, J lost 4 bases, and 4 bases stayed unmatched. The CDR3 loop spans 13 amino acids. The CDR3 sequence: CAIGTSIADTQYF. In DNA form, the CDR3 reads TGTGCCATCGGGACTAGCATTGCAGATACGCAGTATTTT.

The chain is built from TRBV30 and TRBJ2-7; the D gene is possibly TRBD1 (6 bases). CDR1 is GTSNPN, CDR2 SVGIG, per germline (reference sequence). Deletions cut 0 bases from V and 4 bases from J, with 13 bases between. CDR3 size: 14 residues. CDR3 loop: CAWSVGAEVYEQYF. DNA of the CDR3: TGTGCCTGGAGTGTGGGGGCAGAAGTATACGAGCAGTACTTC. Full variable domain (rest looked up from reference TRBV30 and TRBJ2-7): SQTIHQWPATLVQPVGSPLSLECTVEGTSNPNLYWYRQAAGRGLQLLFYSVGIGQISSEVPQNLSASRPQDRQFILSSKKLLLSDSGFYLCAWSVGAEVYEQYFGPGTRLTVT.

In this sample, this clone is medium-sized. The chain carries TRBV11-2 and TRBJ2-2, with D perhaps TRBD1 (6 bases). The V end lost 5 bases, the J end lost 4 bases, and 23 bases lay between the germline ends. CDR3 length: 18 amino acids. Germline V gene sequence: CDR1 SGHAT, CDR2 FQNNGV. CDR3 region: CASSGTSTGIGRTGELFF. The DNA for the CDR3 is TGTGCCAGCAGCGGGACCTCTACAGGGATAGGACGCACCGGGGAGCTGTTTTTT. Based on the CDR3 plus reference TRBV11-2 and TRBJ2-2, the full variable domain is EAGVAQSPRYKIIEKRQSVAFWCNPISGHATLYWYQQILGQGPKLLIQFQNNGVVDDSQLPKDRFSAERLKGVDSTLKIQPAKLEDSAVYLCASSGTSTGIGRTGELFFGEGSRLTVL.

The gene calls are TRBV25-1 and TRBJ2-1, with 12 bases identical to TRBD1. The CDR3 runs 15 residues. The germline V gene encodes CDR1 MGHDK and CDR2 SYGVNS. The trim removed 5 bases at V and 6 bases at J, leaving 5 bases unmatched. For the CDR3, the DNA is TGTGCCAGCAGTCTCGGGACAGGGGGCGCCAATGAGCAGTTCTTC. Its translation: CASSLGTGGANEQFF.

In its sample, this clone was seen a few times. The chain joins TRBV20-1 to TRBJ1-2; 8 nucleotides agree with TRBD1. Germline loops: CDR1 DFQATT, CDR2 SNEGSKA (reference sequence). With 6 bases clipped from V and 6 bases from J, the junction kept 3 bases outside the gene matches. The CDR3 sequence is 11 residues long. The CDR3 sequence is CSAQTGDGYTF. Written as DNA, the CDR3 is TGCAGTGCCCAGACAGGGGATGGCTACACCTTC.

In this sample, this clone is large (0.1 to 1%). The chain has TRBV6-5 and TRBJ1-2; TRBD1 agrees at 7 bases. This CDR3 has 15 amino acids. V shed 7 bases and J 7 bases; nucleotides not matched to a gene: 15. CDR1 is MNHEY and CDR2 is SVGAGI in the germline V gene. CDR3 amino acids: CASTQNRGSLSGYTF. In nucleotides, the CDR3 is TGTGCCAGCACCCAAAACAGGGGAAGTCTCAGTGGCTACACCTTC.